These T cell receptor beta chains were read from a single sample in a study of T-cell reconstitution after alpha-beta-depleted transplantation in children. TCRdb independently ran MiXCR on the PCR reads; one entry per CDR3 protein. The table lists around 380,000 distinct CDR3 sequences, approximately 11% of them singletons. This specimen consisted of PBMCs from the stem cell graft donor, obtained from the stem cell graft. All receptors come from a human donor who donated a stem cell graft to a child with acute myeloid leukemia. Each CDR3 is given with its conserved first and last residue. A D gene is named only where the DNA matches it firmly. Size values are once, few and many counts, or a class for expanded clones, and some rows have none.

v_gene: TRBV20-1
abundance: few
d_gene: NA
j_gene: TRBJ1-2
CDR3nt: TGCAGTGCTCATGGGCGGATACTACGTGGCTACACCTTC
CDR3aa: CSAHGRILRGYTF

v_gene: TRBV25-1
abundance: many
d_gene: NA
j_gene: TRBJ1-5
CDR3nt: TGTGCCAGCAGTCCAGGGGCGGGCAATCAGCCCCAGCATTTT
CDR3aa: CASSPGAGNQPQHF

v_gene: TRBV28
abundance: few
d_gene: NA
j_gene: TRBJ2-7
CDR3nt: TGTGCCAGCAGTTTAAGTATCGCTCAGCCCACTTCATACGAGCAGTACTTC
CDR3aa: CASSLSIAQPTSYEQYF

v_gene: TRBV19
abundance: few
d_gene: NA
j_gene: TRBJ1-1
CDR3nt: TGTGCCACCCACAAGACGGCATCGAACACTGAAGCTTTCTTT
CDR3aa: CATHKTASNTEAFF

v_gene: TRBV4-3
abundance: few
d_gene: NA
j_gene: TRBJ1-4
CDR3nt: TGCGCCAGCAGCCAAGCTGTAGGGGAAAAACTGTTTTTT
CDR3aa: CASSQAVGEKLFF

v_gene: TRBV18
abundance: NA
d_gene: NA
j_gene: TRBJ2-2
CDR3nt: TGTGCCAGCTCACCACGAGGGTTCACCGGGGAGCTGTTTTTT
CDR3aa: CASSPRGFTGELFF

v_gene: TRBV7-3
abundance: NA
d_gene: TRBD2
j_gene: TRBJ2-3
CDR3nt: TGTGCCAGCAGACGCTCCGGGGGGGTCGGCACAGATACGCAGTATTTT
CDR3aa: CASRRSGGVGTDTQYF

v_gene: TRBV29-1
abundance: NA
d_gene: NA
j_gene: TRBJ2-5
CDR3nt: TGCAGCGTTAGCCGAGACAGGGAGGGAGAGACCCAGTACTTC
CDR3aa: CSVSRDREGETQYF

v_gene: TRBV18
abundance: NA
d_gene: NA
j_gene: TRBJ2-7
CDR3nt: TGTGCCAGCTCACCACTAGACGGGGAGCAGTACTTC
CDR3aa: CASSPLDGEQYF

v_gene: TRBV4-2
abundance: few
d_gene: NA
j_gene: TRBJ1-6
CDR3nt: TGTGCCAGCAGCCAAGACAGGGACGATTCACCCCTCCACTTT
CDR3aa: CASSQDRDDSPLHF

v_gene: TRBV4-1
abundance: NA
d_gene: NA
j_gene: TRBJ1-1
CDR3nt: TGCGCCAGCGGCCAAGGGAAGGGAATGAACACTGAAGCTTTCTTT
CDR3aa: CASGQGKGMNTEAFF

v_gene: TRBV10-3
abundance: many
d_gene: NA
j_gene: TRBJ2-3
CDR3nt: TGTGCCATCAGTGAGTCTCAGCGGCTCACAGATACGCAGTATTTT
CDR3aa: CAISESQRLTDTQYF

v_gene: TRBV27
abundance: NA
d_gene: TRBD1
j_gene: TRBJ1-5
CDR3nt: TGTGCCAGCAGTTTTGAAGGGCAGGGGGATCAGCCCCAGCATTTT
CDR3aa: CASSFEGQGDQPQHF

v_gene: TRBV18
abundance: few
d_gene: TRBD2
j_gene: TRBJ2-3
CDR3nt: TGTGCCAGCTCACCGTTTACTAGCGGCGTCACAGGAACAGATACGCAGTATTTT
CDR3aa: CASSPFTSGVTGTDTQYF

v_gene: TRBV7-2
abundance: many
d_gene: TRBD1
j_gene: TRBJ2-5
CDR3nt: TGTGCCAGCAGCCCTAGGACAGGGAGGGAGACCCAGTACTTC
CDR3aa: CASSPRTGRETQYF

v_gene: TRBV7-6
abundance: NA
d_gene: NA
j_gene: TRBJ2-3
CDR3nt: TGTGCCAGCAGCTTGTTCTCTAACACAGATACGCAGTATTTT
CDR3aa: CASSLFSNTDTQYF

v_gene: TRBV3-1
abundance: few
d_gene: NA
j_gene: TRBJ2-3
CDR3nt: TGTGCCAGCAGCCAAGGTCAGGGACATTCAGATACGCAGTATTTT
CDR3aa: CASSQGQGHSDTQYF

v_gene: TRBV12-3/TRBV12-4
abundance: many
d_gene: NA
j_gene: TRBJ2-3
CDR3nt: TGTGCCAGCAGTCGCCTACAAGCAGATACGCAGTATTTT
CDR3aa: CASSRLQADTQYF

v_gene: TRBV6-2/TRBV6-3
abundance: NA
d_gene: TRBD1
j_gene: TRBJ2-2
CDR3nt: TGTGCCAGCAGTCCCGCTCCACCCCAAGTGGTGGGGGTGGACAGGGGAGCCGGGGAGCTGTTTTTT
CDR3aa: CASSPAPPQVVGVDRGAGELFF

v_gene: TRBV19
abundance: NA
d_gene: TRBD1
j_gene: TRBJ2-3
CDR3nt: TGTGCCAGTAGTCTCGGACAGGGTATGGATACGCAGTATTTT
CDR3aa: CASSLGQGMDTQYF

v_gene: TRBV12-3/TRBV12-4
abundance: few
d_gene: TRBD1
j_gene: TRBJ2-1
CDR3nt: TGTGCCAGCAGTTCACAGGACAGGGTGGGCGAGCAGTTCTTC
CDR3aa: CASSSQDRVGEQFF

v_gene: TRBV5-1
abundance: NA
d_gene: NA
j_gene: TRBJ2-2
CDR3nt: TGCGCCAGCAGGGAGGGTACGAACACCGGGGAGCTGTTTTTT
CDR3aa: CASREGTNTGELFF

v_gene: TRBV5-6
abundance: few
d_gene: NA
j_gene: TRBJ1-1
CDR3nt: TGTGCCAGCAGCTTGGGAGCAGGGGTAAGAGCGACTGAAGCTTTCTTT
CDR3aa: CASSLGAGVRATEAFF

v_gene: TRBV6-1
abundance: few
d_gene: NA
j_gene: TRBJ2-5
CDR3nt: TGTGCCAGCATCCTCGGACCTTACACGTACCAAGAGACCCAGTACTTC
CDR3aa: CASILGPYTYQETQYF

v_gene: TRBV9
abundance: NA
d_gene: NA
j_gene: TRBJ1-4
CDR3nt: TGTGCCAGCAGCCCCGCTAAGGAAACTAATGAAAAACTGTTTTTT
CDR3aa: CASSPAKETNEKLFF

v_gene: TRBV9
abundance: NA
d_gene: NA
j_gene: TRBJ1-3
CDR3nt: TGTGCCAGCAGCGTTCAGGACACCTACTCTGGAAACACCATATATTTT
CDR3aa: CASSVQDTYSGNTIYF

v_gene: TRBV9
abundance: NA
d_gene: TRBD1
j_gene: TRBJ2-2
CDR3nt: TGTGCCAGCAGCGTGTCGGACAGGGACACCGGGGAGCTGTTTTTT
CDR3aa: CASSVSDRDTGELFF

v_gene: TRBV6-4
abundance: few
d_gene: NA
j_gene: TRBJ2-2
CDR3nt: TGTGCCAGCAGTGATGGGACGAACACCGGGGAGCTGTTTTTT
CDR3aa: CASSDGTNTGELFF

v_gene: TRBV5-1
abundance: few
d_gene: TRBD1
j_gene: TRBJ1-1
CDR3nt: TGCGCCAGCAGCTTCGGACAGGGGGCGAGGGACACTGAAGCTTTCTTT
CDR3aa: CASSFGQGARDTEAFF

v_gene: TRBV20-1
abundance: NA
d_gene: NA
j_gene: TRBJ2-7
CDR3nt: TGCAGTGCTAGAGACGCAGGGAACGAGCAGTACTTC
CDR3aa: CSARDAGNEQYF

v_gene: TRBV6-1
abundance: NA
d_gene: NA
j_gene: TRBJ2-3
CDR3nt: TGTGCCAGCAGTGAAAGCTACCATACGGCAGATACGCAGTATTTT
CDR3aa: CASSESYHTADTQYF

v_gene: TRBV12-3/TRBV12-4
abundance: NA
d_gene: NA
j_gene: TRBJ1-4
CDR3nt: TGTGCCAGCGGTCCAGATCCCTCATTTCGAAAACTGTTTTTT
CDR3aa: CASGPDPSFRKLFF

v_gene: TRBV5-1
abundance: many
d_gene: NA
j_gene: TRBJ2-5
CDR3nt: TGCGCCAGCAGCAAGGACCCCCAAGAGACCCAGTACTTC
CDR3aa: CASSKDPQETQYF

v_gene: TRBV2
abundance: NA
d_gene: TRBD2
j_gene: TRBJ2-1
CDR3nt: TGTGCCAGCTATGAGCGGGAGGGTTACAATGAGCAGTTCTTC
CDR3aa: CASYEREGYNEQFF

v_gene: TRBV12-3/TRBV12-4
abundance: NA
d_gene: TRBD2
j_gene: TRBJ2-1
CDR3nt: TGTGCCAGCAGCCCCGGTTCGGGGCTAGCGGGGGGAATTTCCTACAATGAGCAGTTCTTC
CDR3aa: CASSPGSGLAGGISYNEQFF

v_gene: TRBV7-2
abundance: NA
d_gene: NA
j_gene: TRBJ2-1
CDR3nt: TGTGCCAGCAGCTTGTACGACAGCTCCAGCTCCTACAATGAGCAGTTCTTC
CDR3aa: CASSLYDSSSSYNEQFF

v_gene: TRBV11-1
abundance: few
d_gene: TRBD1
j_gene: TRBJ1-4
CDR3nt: TGTGCCAGCAGCCCTTTAATGGGCAGGGACAGGGGCGACCAATTGGAAAAACTGTTTTTT
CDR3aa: CASSPLMGRDRGDQLEKLFF

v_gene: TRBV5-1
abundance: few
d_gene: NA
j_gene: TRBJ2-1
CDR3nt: TGCGCCAGCAGAAACGGTACCTACAATGAGCAGTTCTTC
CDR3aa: CASRNGTYNEQFF

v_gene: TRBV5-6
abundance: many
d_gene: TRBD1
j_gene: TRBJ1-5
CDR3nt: TGTGCCAGCAGTGGACAGGGGGCTCAGCCCCAGCATTTT
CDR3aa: CASSGQGAQPQHF

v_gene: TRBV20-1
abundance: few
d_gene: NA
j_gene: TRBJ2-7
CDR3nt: TGCAGTGCTAGTTCTGTGGGAGCTCTCAGCTACGAGCAGTACTTC
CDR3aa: CSASSVGALSYEQYF

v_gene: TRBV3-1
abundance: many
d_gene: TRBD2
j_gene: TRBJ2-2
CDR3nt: TGTGCCAGCCGCTTAGCGGGAGGGACCGGGGAGCTGTTTTTT
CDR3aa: CASRLAGGTGELFF

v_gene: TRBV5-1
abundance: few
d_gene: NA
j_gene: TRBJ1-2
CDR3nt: TGCGCCAGCAGCTCAACAGACGCAGGCGGCTACACCTTC
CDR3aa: CASSSTDAGGYTF

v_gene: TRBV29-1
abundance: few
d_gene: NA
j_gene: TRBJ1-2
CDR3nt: TGCAGCGTTGTCAAGGGGGGCCATGGCTACACCTTC
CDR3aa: CSVVKGGHGYTF

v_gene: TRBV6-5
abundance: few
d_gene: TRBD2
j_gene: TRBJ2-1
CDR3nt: TGTGCCAGCAGTTACTCACGGACTAGCGGGAGTTATGAGCAGTTCTTC
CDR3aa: CASSYSRTSGSYEQFF

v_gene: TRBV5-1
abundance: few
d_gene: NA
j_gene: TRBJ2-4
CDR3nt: TGCGCCAGCAGCTTGGCCGGGACTTCAACCAAAAACATTCAGTACTTC
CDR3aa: CASSLAGTSTKNIQYF

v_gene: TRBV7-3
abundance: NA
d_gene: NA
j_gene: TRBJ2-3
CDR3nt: TGTGCCAGCAGCTCTAGCAGACTAAGCACAGATACGCAGTATTTT
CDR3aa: CASSSSRLSTDTQYF

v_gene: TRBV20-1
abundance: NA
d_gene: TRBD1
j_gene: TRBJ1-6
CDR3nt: TGCAGTGCGGGACAGGGAAATAATTCACCCCTCCACTTT
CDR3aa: CSAGQGNNSPLHF

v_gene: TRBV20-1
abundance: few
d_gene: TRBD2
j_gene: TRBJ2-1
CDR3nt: TGCAGTGCTAGAGATGTAGCGGGAGGGTACAATGAGCAGTTCTTC
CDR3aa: CSARDVAGGYNEQFF

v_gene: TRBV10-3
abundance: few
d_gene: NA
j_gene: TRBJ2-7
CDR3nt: TGTGCCACTTCGACAGAGAAGTACGAGCAGTACTTC
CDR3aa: CATSTEKYEQYF

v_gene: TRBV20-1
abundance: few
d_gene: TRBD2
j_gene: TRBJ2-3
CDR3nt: TGCAGTGCTAGAGGAACCCCTGGGCTAGCGGGGGGTGCTAGCACAGATACGCAGTATTTT
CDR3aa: CSARGTPGLAGGASTDTQYF